The clone carrying this T cell receptor beta chain showed up many times. An end of the junction differs from the germline gene, which may be a read error. Individually, cDNA molecules had unique molecular identifiers attached to them. TCRdb used MiXCR to reprocess the 5' RACE reads, holding one entry per CDR3 protein. The data contain roughly 40,000 distinct CDR3 sequences, 4.7% of them singletons. Germline CDR1 DFQATT, CDR2 SNEGSKA (reference sequence). The CDR3 runs 14 residues. The record originates from a study of early T cells in non-severe SARS-CoV-2 infection. This sequence was found in an adult who was a healthcare worker with PCR-confirmed SARS-CoV-2 infection or an uninfected control (not recorded which). The chain recombines TRBV20-1 with TRBJ1-1; 8 bases map to TRBD1. The sample consisted of whole blood. CDR3 sequence: CSAPPLQGVTEAFF. CDR3 in DNA: TGCAGTGCTCCCCCCCTACAGGGGGTTACTGAAGCCTTCTTT.